Below are 8 T cell receptor beta chains sequenced from a single sample in a study of memory CD4+ T cells and cytomegalovirus serostatus. Single viable CD3+CD4+CD8-CD45RO+ cells were sorted as the memory CD4+ T cells. Repertoires were generated with immunoSEQ multiplex PCR, while TCRdb's copy carries only in-frame clones and drops some. The sample holds about 59,000 clones, around three quarters seen once. The sample consisted of memory CD4+ T cells from blood. The receptor source for this set is an adult in good health and CMV-seronegative. Some clones in this sample may be carry-over from other donors' samples.

The chain recombines TRBV28 with TRBJ1-3, with a weak D call TRBD1 (6 bases). The V gene lost 3 bases and the J gene lost 5 bases, with 11 bases spanning the gap. The CDR3 is 14 residues long. Germline CDR1 reads MDHEN; CDR2 reads SYDVKM. CDR3 sequence: CASSFPGTRNTIYF. The DNA of the CDR3 is TGTGCCAGCAGTTTTCCAGGGACAAGAAACACCATATATTTT.

This clone was found a few times. This chain connects TRBV6-5 to TRBJ1-1; no clear D. Germline V gene sequence: CDR1 MNHEY, CDR2 SVGAGI. Trimming took off 5 bases at V and 10 bases at J, with 11 bases between the two ends. CDR3 length equals 11 residues. CDR3 region: CASSPTAGAFF. For the CDR3, the DNA is TGTGCCAGCAGTCCCACCGCGGGAGCTTTCTTT.

The chain joins TRBV28 to TRBJ2-7; 8 bases map to TRBD1. The germline gives CDR1 MDHEN, CDR2 SYDVKM. Trimming took 4 bases from V and 1 from J; bases not matched to a gene: 6. This CDR3 has 15 amino acids. The DNA of the CDR3 is TGTGCCAGCAGTTCACCCGGGACAGGATCCTACGAGCAGTACTTC. Its translation: CASSSPGTGSYEQYF.

The chain combines TRBV2 with TRBJ1-5, with 9 bases fitting TRBD1. Trimming removed 5 bases from V and 3 bases from J; junction bases left unmatched: 5. The CDR3 runs 15 residues. Germline V gene data show CDR1 as SNHLY and CDR2 as FYNNEI. CDR3 bases: TGTGCCAGCAGTTCCGGGACAGGGCCCAATCAGCCCCAGCATTTT. Translated: CASSSGTGPNQPQHF.

This chain joins TRBV28 and TRBJ1-4; D uncertain. Trimming stripped 4 bases from V and 0 bases from J, with 9 bases between. Germline V gene data show CDR1 as MDHEN and CDR2 as SYDVKM. CDR3 length: 15 residues. The chain's CDR3 is CASSSHVATNEKLFF. CDR3 in DNA: TGTGCCAGCAGTTCTCACGTTGCAACTAATGAAAAACTGTTTTTT. The full variable domain, rest sourced from reference TRBV28 and TRBJ1-4, is DVKVTQSSRYLVKRTGEKVFLECVQDMDHENMFWYRQDPGLGLRLIYFSYDVKMKEKGDIPEGYSVSREKKERFSLILESASTNQTSMYLCASSSHVATNEKLFFGSGTQLSVL.

CDR3 loop: CASSLEIASGPAAYEQYF. The CDR3 DNA sequence: TGTGCCAGCAGCTTAGAAATTGCTAGCGGGCCGGCTGCCTACGAGCAGTACTTC. The gene calls are TRBV7-2 and TRBJ2-7; the match to TRBD2 covers 8 bases. The CDR3 extends over 18 amino acids. The germline V gene has CDR1 SGHTA and CDR2 FQGNSA. Trimming took 1 base from V and 2 from J; bases not matched to a gene: 13.

The chain employs TRBV10-3 and TRBJ1-1; D gene unclear. Germline V gene data show CDR1 as ENHRY and CDR2 as SYGVKD. The CDR3 length is 15 residues. The V end lost 2 bases, the J end lost 1 base, and 11 bases lay between the germline ends. The CDR3 here is CAISEGGASNTEAFF. CDR3 in DNA: TGTGCCATCAGTGAGGGTGGAGCCTCGAACACTGAAGCTTTCTTT.

The chain is built from TRBV5-6 and TRBJ1-2; 7 bases map to TRBD1. CDR1 and CDR2 from the germline V gene are SGHDT and YYEEEE. This CDR3 has 14 amino acids. V shed 4 bases, J shed 4 bases, and the junction held 7 bases outside the gene matches. CDR3: CASSAGQVIYGYTF. In DNA form, the CDR3 reads TGTGCCAGCAGCGCCGGACAGGTTATCTATGGCTACACCTTC. Combining the CDR3 with reference TRBV5-6 and TRBJ1-2 gives the whole variable domain DAGVTQSPTHLIKTRGQQVTLRCSPKSGHDTVSWYQQALGQGPQFIFQYYEEEERQRGNFPDRFSGHQFPNYSSELNVNALLLGDSALYLCASSAGQVIYGYTFGSGTRLTVV.